This T cell receptor beta chain was recorded in a study of shared clonotypes between healthy human individuals. As for the study in general: Each donor had three CD4 naive, three CD4 memory, two CD8 naive and one CD8 memory plate. Overall study results and limits: Shared clonotypes: approximately 4.5% naive CD4, 3% to 3.5% naive CD8, about 2.2% memory CD4, approximately 0.41% memory CD8.

Sequencing used immunoSEQ multiplex PCR; TCRdb keeps in-frame clones, though not all of them. The sample records some 700,000 clones, 80% to 95% being singletons. A remark on this clone: Its matching antigen is unknown.

V lost 1 base and J lost 0; bases outside the gene matches: 8. The CDR3 contains 18 residues. Germline loops: CDR1 SGHTA, CDR2 FQGNSA. This sequence was found in a man aged 18 to 30 in good health. Some clones in this sample may be carry-over from other donors' samples. The sample consisted of memory CD8+ T cells from PBMCs. Subset described: CD45RO+ cells pooled with CCR7-negative TemRA cells. The chain has TRBV7-2 and TRBJ2-2, with 7 nucleotides matching TRBD2. CDR3 residues: CASSLVVLAGANTGELFF. The CDR3 nucleotides are TGTGCCAGCAGCTTAGTAGTTTTAGCGGGCGCGAACACCGGGGAGCTGTTTTTT.